The subject of this entry is one T cell receptor (beta chain). This specimen belongs to a study of blood T cell repertoires in COVID-19. In the study overall: COVID-19 samples from acute and convalescent phases originated in the United States, Italy and Spain. In each case, the material was cDNA or gDNA derived from T cells, B-cell-depleted T cells, or PBMCs.

Seattle cases were enrolled at active infection and followed longitudinally. Germline V gene sequence: CDR1 MNHNY, CDR2 SVGAGI (reference sequence). There are 15 residues in the CDR3. V lost 6 bases and J lost 8, with 17 bases in between. In the original workflow: The authors estimated nucleated cell counts from reference gene primer amplification. Clones were read by immunoSEQ multiplex PCR, and TCRdb kept only the in-frame ones, dropping some. D and trimming come from the DNA, and the V and J calls and clone size come from that table. The sample consists of 200,000 to 250,000 clones, 82% of them appearing once.

The chain combines TRBV6-6 with TRBJ1-6; the D gene is possibly TRBD1 (5 bases). Sequenced: peripheral blood. The receptor's source is a woman of 80 years or more with COVID-19, enrolled during active disease. In nucleotides, the CDR3 is TGTGCCAGCAGCACTGGACAAGGGATGCATTCACCCCTCCACTTT. It translates to CASSTGQGMHSPLHF.